The following is a T cell receptor (beta chain) sequence with its context. No antigen is known for it. No much larger clone exists at a distance of one base, and base qualities are not known. Total RNA and DNA were co-extracted without cell sorting from roughly 20-30 mg of bulk tissue using the AllPrep DNA/RNA mini kit. Four to six patients with histopathologically diagnosed primary liver carcinoma underwent surgical resection in China between late 2015 and 2016. Patients had chronic HBV infection and were treatment-naive at sampling. Five spatially separated regions were sampled per tumor: superior, inferior, left-lateral and right-lateral poles, plus the tumor centre. More than 75% viable tumor cells were found by histology in every tumor sample. Fresh tumor and adjacent tissue pieces were bisected; one half was stored in RNAlater at -80°C, the other sent for histology. The entry originates in a study of tumor-infiltrating lymphocytes in primary liver carcinoma listed by TCRdb under 2017. In the study overall: Of the five patients (three men and two women, aged 30 to 69 years), four had hepatocellular carcinoma and one had combined HCC and intrahepatic cholangiocarcinoma. Tumors of the five patients were stage T1-T3 N0M0 with maximum diameters of roughly 4.2 to 10 cm. Samples yielded roughly 3.5 to 8 million productive TCRbeta reads; read depth did not differ significantly between tissue types. TCRbeta repertoire sequencing, expression microarrays and whole-exome sequencing were combined in the study across five regions of each liver tumor, with adjacent normal tissue and blood also included. TCRbeta repertoire sequencing covered 35 specimens from 5 patients: some 25 tumor regions, 5 adjacent noncancerous liver tissues and 5 peripheral blood samples. To link TCRbeta repertoire diversity to the local molecular phenotype, the 25 tumor region samples were profiled with Agilent mRNA microarrays. Technical replicate repertoires showed high reproducibility, with mean shared-clone rates about 0.86 and correlation coefficients above 0.95.

Using a constant-region primer and ProtoScript II reverse transcriptase, TCRbeta-specific cDNA was reverse-transcribed from 400 to 550 ng total RNA. TCRbeta libraries were built with three nested multiplex PCR rounds, a slightly modified ARM-PCR procedure. Multiplex TRBV1-TRBV30 forward primers and a Cbeta reverse primer were used in the first two PCR rounds, each of which was run for about 10 cycles. Sample barcodes and Illumina adapters were added in a final 25-cycle PCR with Deep VentR polymerase. Before sequencing, amplicons between 200 and 500 bp were purified from gel using a QIAquick gel extraction kit. An Illumina HiSeq 2500 was used to sequence the TCRbeta amplicons with 250-bp paired-end reads. In the authors' own workflow: To recover full CDR3 sequences, reads were quality-trimmed using Trimmomatic v0.33 and paired reads were then merged using FLASH v1.2.11. MiGEC v1.2.1b assigned V, D and J germline segments to the rearranged TCRbeta sequences. Clonotype statistics and Shannon-Wiener diversity indices were calculated with VDJtools v1.0.0. Except for diversity analysis, only the 250 most abundant clonotypes of each sample were used in subsequent analyses to reduce sampling bias. TCRdb reran the public reads through fastp at Q25 and MiXCR, keeping productive beta chains. Entries that share a CDR3 protein sequence are merged under the most common genes and DNA. V and J calls and clone size were set by TCRdb, not the authors. Here the sample has roughly 120,000 distinct CDR3 sequences; 60% to 75% occur a single time. The ten largest make up about 8% of the sample.

The cysteine opens and the phenylalanine closes a CDR3 of 13 amino acids. Kept here is only the CDR3 DNA, which spans 39 bases and is read in frame from base 1. Taken from the germline V gene, the CDR1 and CDR2 loops are SGHRS and YFSETQ. Trimming accounts for 6 bases at V and 5 bases at J, while the number of junction bases matched to no gene is 5. The full study reports these points: The study included only four to six patients, and the authors note findings should be validated in a larger study. Repertoire overlap was found to be higher between tumor regions (mean roughly 35%) than between tumor-adjacent (roughly 17%) or tumor-blood (about 14%) pairs, consistent with antigen-driven expansion. Because only the TCR beta chain was sequenced and unpaired alpha chains were not captured, true repertoire diversity is likely underestimated. The top 250 clones made up a significantly larger repertoire fraction in tumors than in blood (p = 0.039). Just about 7.5-25% of top clones turned up in all five regions of a tumor, which suggests spatial heterogeneity among tumor-infiltrating T cells. Since the samples were bulk and unsorted, there was no way to compare CD4+ and CD8+ T cell repertoires.

Recombination connected TRBV5-1 to TRBJ2-1; TRBD1 aligns with 7 central bases. The sequenced sample consisted of liver tumor tissue from sampling region 3. The cell subset or site label of this sample denotes: tumor region T3, left-lateral pole. This TCR came from a woman aged 55-69 years with primary liver carcinoma and hepatitis B virus infection. The sequenced DNA is TGCGCCAGCAACCCCGACAGGGACAATGAGCAGTTCTTC. Its translation reads: CASNPDRDNEQFF.